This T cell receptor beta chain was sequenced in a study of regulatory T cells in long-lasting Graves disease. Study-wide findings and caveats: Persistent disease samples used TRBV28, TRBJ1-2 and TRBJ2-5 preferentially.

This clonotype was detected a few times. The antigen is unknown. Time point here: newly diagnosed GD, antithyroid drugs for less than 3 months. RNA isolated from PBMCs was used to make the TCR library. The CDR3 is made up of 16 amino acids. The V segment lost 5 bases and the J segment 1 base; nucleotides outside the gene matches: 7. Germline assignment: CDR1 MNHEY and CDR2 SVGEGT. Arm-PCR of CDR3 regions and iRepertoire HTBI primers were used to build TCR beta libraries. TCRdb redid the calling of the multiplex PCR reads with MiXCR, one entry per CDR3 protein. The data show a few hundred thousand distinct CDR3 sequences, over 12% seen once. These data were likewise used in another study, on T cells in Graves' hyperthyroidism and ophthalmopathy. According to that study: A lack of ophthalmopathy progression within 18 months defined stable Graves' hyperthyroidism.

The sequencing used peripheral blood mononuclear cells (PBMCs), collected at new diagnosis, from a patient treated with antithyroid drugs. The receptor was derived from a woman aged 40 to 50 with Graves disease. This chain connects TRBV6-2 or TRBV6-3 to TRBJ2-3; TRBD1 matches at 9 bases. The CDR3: CASSARTGVRTDTQYF. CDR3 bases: TGTGCCAGCAGTGCCAGGACAGGGGTCCGCACAGATACGCAGTATTTT.